A selection of T cell receptor beta chains follows, all from one sample in a study of cytomegalovirus exposure and HLA in healthy donors. The data were produced by immunoSEQ multiplex PCR, yet TCRdb's version contains in-frame clones alone and is incomplete. This table holds fewer than 200,000 clones, approximately 82% found once. Material for sequencing was PBMCs. The receptors come from a male donor in good health and CMV-seronegative. Each CDR3 is given with its conserved first and last residue. The D gene is left open where the match is weak. Where a row states a size, it is once, few, many or the class of an expanded clone; other rows omit it.

clone size	J gene	D gene	V gene	CDR3 DNA	CDR3 protein
NA	TRBJ1-1	TRBD1	TRBV5-8	TGTGCCAGCACCCGGGACAGGGGGAACACTGAAGCTTTCTTT	CASTRDRGNTEAFF
NA	TRBJ1-2	NA	TRBV9	TGTGCCAGCAGCGTAGTCGGACAAAGCTACACCTTC	CASSVVGQSYTF
once	TRBJ2-1	TRBD2	TRBV7-3	TGTGCCAGCAGTCAACTAGCGGGGGACCACAATGAGCAGTTCTTC	CASSQLAGDHNEQFF
few	TRBJ2-3	NA	TRBV18	TGTGCCAGCGCTACAGAAAGCACAGATACGCAGTATTTT	CASATESTDTQYF
NA	TRBJ2-1	NA	TRBV7-9	TGTGCCAGCAGCCTACTGGGGAGCTCCTACAATGAGCAGTTCTTC	CASSLLGSSYNEQFF
NA	TRBJ2-7	NA	TRBV27	TGTGCCAGCAGTTTCGAAGGTCCGGGGTACGAGCAGTACTTC	CASSFEGPGYEQYF
few	TRBJ2-2	NA	TRBV6-5	TGTGCCAGCAGTTACTCGTACAGGGCTTCCGGGGAGCTGTTTTTT	CASSYSYRASGELFF
NA	TRBJ2-3	TRBD1	TRBV4-3	TGCGCCAGCAGCCAAGATTTTACAGGGGGCTCAGATACGCAGTATTTT	CASSQDFTGGSDTQYF
NA	TRBJ2-7	TRBD2	TRBV4-1	TGCGCCAGCAGCCAGACACTAGCGGGGGGTACCTACGAGCAGTACTTC	CASSQTLAGGTYEQYF
NA	TRBJ1-2	NA	TRBV6-5	TGTGCCAGCAGGTACAGGGAGGGCTACACCTTC	CASRYREGYTF
NA	TRBJ2-1	NA	TRBV27	TGTGCCAGCAGTTTATCCGGCAATGAGCAGTTCTTC	CASSLSGNEQFF
NA	TRBJ2-3	NA	TRBV7-9	TGTGCCAGCAGGTTGGGACTCCAAAAGGGGGATACGCAGTATTTT	CASRLGLQKGDTQYF
few	TRBJ2-3	NA	TRBV5-4	TGTGCCAGCAGCTTGGAGTGGGAGGGGGGAACAGATACGCAGTATTTT	CASSLEWEGGTDTQYF
NA	TRBJ2-5	TRBD2	TRBV13	TGTGCCAGCAGCTCCCGGACTAGCGGGGGAGAGACCCAGTACTTC	CASSSRTSGGETQYF
few	TRBJ1-5	TRBD1	TRBV6-1	TGTGCCAGCGGACAGACAGGGACCAATCAGCCCCAGCATTTT	CASGQTGTNQPQHF
many	TRBJ2-3	NA	TRBV6-4	TGTGCCAGCAGTGACGGGGCCGCAGATACGCAGTATTTT	CASSDGAADTQYF
NA	TRBJ2-7	TRBD2	TRBV11-2	TGTGCCAGCAGCTTAGATTGGGGACTAACCCCCCTCGAGCAGTACTTC	CASSLDWGLTPLEQYF
NA	TRBJ1-4	NA	TRBV18	TGTGCCAGCTCCCCTGGGCGGGAAGAAAAACTGTTTTTT	CASSPGREEKLFF
NA	TRBJ2-1	TRBD2	TRBV29-1	TGCAGCACCGGGAGGGCTGGCAATGAGCAGTTCTTC	CSTGRAGNEQFF
NA	TRBJ2-5	TRBD1	TRBV7-6	TGTGCCAGCAGCCCCAGACAGGGGTGGCAGACCCAGTACTTC	CASSPRQGWQTQYF
NA	TRBJ1-4	TRBD1	TRBV30	TGTGCCTGGAGTCCGGGACAGGGGAGTGAAAAACTGTTTTTT	CAWSPGQGSEKLFF
NA	TRBJ1-4	NA	TRBV7-9	TGTGCCAGCAGCCCGGGGTCAGGGGCTGGTGAAAAACTGTTTTTT	CASSPGSGAGEKLFF
NA	TRBJ2-2	TRBD1	TRBV7-3	TGTGCCAGCACCCCATACCAGGGGGCGGGCGGGGAGCTGTTTTTT	CASTPYQGAGGELFF
few	TRBJ1-1	NA	TRBV5-1	TGCGCCAGCAGCTTGGCTGGGAAAGGGGTGAACACTGAAGCTTTCTTT	CASSLAGKGVNTEAFF
NA	TRBJ1-2	TRBD1	TRBV2	TGTGCCAGTGGGACAGGGGGGACCTATGGCTACACCTTC	CASGTGGTYGYTF
NA	TRBJ1-2	NA	TRBV18	TGTGCCAGCTCACCCCTGGTGGGGACGGGGGACTATGGCTACACCTTC	CASSPLVGTGDYGYTF
NA	TRBJ2-7	NA	TRBV6-1	TGTGCCAGCAGTGATGCGGGTACCTACGAGCAGTACTTC	CASSDAGTYEQYF
NA	TRBJ2-7	TRBD2	TRBV6-6	TGTGCCAGCCGACTAGCGGGGGGGCCGGGTGAGCAGTACTTC	CASRLAGGPGEQYF
NA	TRBJ2-7	TRBD2	TRBV2	TGTGCCAGCAGCGCGTCCTCGGGACTAGCGTCGGGGGAGCAGTACTTC	CASSASSGLASGEQYF
NA	TRBJ1-3	NA	TRBV5-5	TGTGCCAGCAGCGCCGCGGGGACCGGAAACACCATATATTTT	CASSAAGTGNTIYF
NA	TRBJ1-6	NA	TRBV4-1	TGCGCCAGCAGCCAAGCACAGGTTAATTCACCCCTCCACTTT	CASSQAQVNSPLHF
NA	TRBJ1-1	NA	TRBV6-5	TGTGCCAGCAGTTATCTTCGGGGGGTGAACACTGAAGCTTTCTTT	CASSYLRGVNTEAFF
once	TRBJ1-4	TRBD1	TRBV14	TGTGCCAGCAGCCACCACACCGGGACAGGGAATGAAAAACTGTTTTTT	CASSHHTGTGNEKLFF
NA	TRBJ2-7	TRBD2	TRBV2	TGTGCCAGCAGTGAAGAGCTAGCGGGAGGCTACGAGCAGTACTTC	CASSEELAGGYEQYF
NA	TRBJ2-2	TRBD2	TRBV11-2	TGTGCCAGCAGCTTAGAACTAGCGTCAACCTCCACCGGGGAGCTGTTTTTT	CASSLELASTSTGELFF
once	TRBJ2-1	TRBD2	TRBV19	TGTGCCAGTAAGCGCGGGGGGTCCTACAATGAGCAGTTCTTC	CASKRGGSYNEQFF
NA	TRBJ2-5	NA	TRBV7-9	TGTGCCAGCAGCTTAGGCATCGGTTCTGTAGAGACCCAGTACTTC	CASSLGIGSVETQYF
NA	TRBJ1-1	TRBD1	TRBV28	TGTGCCAGCATTATCGTACAGGGGGCTGAAGCTTTCTTT	CASIIVQGAEAFF
NA	TRBJ2-2	NA	TRBV30	TGTGCCTGGAAACCCTCCGACTCCGCGGGGGAGCTGTTTTTT	CAWKPSDSAGELFF
few	TRBJ1-3	NA	TRBV5-1	TGCGCCAGCAGCTTGGCCGTCGGGAGTGGAAACACCATATATTTT	CASSLAVGSGNTIYF
few	TRBJ2-2	TRBD2	TRBV28	TGTGCCAGCCATCCTGGCGGGGGGGCCCCCGGGGAGCTGTTTTTT	CASHPGGGAPGELFF
NA	TRBJ1-4	NA	TRBV6-5	TGTGCCAGCAGTTACTCGAATAGGGGGAATGAAAAACTGTTTTTT	CASSYSNRGNEKLFF
NA	TRBJ2-5	TRBD1	TRBV7-8	TGTGCCAGCAGCTTATACGCGGGACAGGCCGGGGAGACCCAGTACTTC	CASSLYAGQAGETQYF
NA	TRBJ1-1	TRBD1	TRBV25-1	TGTGCCAGCAGCCAGACAGGGGCCCTAGGCACTGAAGCTTTCTTT	CASSQTGALGTEAFF
NA	TRBJ2-2	NA	TRBV7-3	TGTGCCAGCAGCTTGGGCGGGGTGAACACCGGGGAGCTGTTTTTT	CASSLGGVNTGELFF